This T cell receptor beta chain was obtained from a study of blood T cell repertoires in COVID-19. Study overall: Both acute and convalescent COVID-19 samples were obtained from the United States, Italy and Spain.

In the original workflow: Estimates of nucleated cell counts were drawn from the amplification of reference gene primers. Libraries were prepared by immunoSEQ multiplex PCR; TCRdb keeps only in-frame clonotypes and omits some of them. V and J calls and clone size are as listed in that table; D and trimming were resolved from the DNA. The sample shows about 110,000 clones, 88% of them seen only once. The sequenced sample consisted of peripheral blood. This TCR was recovered from a human donor in a cohort sampled during active COVID-19.

Here the CDR3 reads CASSRQSGTGAYGYTF. CDR3 nucleotide sequence: TGTGCCAGCAGCCGGCAATCCGGGACAGGGGCGTATGGCTACACCTTC. This chain connects TRBV5-4 to TRBJ1-2, with 10 bases aligning to TRBD1. The CDR3 totals 16 residues. Germline loops: CDR1 SGHNT, CDR2 YYREEE (reference sequence). V dropped 4 bases and J dropped 5; count of bases not matched to a gene: 11.